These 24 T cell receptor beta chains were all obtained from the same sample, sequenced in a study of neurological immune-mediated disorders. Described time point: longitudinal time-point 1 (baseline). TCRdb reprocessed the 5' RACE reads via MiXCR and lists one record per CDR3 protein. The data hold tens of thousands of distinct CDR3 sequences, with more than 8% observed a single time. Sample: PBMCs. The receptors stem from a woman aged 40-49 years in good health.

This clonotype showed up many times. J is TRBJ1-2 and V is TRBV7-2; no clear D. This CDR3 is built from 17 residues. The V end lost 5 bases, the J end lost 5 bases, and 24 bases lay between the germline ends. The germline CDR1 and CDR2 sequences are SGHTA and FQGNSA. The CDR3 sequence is CASSPKSAASGVYGYTF. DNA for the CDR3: TGTGCCAGCAGCCCGAAATCCGCCGCGTCCGGAGTTTATGGCTACACCTTC.

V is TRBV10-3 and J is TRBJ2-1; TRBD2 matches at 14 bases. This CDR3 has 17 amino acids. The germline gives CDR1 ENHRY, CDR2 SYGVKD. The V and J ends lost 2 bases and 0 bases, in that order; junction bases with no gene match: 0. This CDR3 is CAISEGTSGSSYNEQFF. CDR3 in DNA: TGTGCCATCAGTGAGGGGACTAGCGGGAGCTCCTACAATGAGCAGTTCTTC.

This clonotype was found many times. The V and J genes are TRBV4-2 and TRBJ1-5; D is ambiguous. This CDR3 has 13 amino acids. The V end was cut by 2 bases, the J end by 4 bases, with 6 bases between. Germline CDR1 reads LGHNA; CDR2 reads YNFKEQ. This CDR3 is CASSQNVNQPQHF. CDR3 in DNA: TGTGCCAGCAGCCAAAATGTTAATCAGCCCCAGCATTTT.

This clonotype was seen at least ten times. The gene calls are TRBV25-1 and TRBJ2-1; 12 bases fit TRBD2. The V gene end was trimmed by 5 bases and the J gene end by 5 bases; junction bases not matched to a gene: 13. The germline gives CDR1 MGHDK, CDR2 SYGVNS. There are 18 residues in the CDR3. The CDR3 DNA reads TGTGCCAGCAGTCAGCTAGCGGGGGGGCTGGGATATAACAATGAGCAGTTCTTC. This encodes CASSQLAGGLGYNNEQFF.

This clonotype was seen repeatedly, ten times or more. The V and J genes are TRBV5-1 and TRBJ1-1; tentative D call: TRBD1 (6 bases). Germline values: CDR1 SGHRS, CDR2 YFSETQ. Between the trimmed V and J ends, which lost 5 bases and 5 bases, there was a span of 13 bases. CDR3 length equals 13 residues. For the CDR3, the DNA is TGCGCCAGCAGTTTCGGGGGGCAGACTGAAGCTTTCTTT. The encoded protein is CASSFGGQTEAFF.

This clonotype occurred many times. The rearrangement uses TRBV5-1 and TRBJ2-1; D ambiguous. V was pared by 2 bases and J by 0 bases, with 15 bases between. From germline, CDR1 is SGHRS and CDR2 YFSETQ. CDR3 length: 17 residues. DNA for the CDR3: TGCGCCAGCAGCTTCTGGTCTCCCGAGAGCTCCTACAATGAGCAGTTCTTC. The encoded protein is CASSFWSPESSYNEQFF.

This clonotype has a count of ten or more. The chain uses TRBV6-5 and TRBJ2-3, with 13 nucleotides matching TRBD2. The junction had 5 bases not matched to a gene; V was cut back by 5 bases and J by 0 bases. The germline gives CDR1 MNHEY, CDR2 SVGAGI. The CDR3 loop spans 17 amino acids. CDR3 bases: TGTGCCAGCAGTACCAGGACTAGCGGGAGAAGCACAGATACGCAGTATTTT. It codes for CASSTRTSGRSTDTQYF.

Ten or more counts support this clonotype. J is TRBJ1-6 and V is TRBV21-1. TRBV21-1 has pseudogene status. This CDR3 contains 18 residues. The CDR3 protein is CASSQNGRRGSYNSPLHF. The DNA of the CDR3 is TGTGCCAGCAGCCAAAACGGCCGCCGTGGGTCCTATAATTCACCCCTCCACTTT.

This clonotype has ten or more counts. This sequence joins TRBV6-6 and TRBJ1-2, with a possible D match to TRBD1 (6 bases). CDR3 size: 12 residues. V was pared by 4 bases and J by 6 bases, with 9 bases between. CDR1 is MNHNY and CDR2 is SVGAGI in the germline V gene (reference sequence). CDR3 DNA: TGTGCCAGCAGTTCAGGGGAGCATGGCTACACCTTC. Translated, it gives CASSSGEHGYTF.

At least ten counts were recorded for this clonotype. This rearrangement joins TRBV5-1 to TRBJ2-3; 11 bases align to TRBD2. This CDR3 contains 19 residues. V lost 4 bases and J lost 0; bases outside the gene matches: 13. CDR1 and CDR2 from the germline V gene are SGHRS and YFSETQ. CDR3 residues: CASSRGRLAGSPSTDTQYF. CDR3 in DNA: TGCGCCAGCAGCCGGGGGCGACTAGCGGGGAGTCCTAGCACAGATACGCAGTATTTT.

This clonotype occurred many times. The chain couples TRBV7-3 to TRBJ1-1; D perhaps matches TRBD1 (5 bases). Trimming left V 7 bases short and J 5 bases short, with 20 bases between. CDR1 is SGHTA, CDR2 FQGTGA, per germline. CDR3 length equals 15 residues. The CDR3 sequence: CASTERQGCKTEAFF. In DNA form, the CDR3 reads TGTGCCAGCACCGAACGGCAGGGTTGTAAAACTGAAGCTTTCTTT.

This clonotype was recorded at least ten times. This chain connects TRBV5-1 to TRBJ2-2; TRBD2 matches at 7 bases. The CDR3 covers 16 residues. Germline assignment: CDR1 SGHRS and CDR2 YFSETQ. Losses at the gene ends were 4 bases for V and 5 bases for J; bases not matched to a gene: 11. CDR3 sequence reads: CASSIGRESGTGELFF. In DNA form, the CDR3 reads TGCGCCAGCAGCATTGGGAGGGAGTCGGGGACCGGGGAGCTGTTTTTT.

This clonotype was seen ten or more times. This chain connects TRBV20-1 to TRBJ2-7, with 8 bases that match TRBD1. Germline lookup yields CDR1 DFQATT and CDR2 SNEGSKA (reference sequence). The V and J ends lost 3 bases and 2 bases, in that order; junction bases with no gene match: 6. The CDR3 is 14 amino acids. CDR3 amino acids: CSASGTGPPYEQYF. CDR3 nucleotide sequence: TGCAGTGCTAGTGGGACAGGTCCCCCCTACGAGCAGTACTTC.

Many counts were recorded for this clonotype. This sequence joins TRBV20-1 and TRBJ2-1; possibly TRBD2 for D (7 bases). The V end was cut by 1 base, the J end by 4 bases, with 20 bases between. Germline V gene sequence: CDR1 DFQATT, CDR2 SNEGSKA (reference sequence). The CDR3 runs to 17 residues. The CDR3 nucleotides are TGCAGTGCTAGAGCCTGGGGGCTAGCGGCCGAGTACAATGAGCAGTTCTTC. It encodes CSARAWGLAAEYNEQFF.

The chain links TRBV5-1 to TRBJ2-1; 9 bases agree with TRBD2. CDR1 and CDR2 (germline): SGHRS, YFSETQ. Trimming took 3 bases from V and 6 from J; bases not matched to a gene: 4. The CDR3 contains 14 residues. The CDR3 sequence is CASSSGTSSNEQFF. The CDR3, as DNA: TGCGCCAGCAGCTCCGGGACTAGCTCCAATGAGCAGTTCTTC.

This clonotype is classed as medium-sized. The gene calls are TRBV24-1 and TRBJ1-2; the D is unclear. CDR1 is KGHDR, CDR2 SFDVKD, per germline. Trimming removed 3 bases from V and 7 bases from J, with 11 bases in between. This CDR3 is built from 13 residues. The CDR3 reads CATSDMGYSGYTF. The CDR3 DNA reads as TGTGCCACCAGTGATATGGGTTATAGTGGCTACACCTTC.

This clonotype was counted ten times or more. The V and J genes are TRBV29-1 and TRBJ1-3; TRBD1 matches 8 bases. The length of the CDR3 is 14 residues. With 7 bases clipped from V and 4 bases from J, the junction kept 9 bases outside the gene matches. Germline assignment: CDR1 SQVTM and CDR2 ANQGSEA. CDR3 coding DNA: TGCAGCGCCGGTGACAGGGGTGGCGGAAACACCATATATTTT. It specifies CSAGDRGGGNTIYF. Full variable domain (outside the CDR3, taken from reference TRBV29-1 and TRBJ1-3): SAVISQKPSRDICQRGTSLTIQCQVDSQVTMMFWYRQQPGQSLTLIATANQGSEATYESGFVIDKFPISRPNLTFSTLTVSNMSPEDSSIYLCSAGDRGGGNTIYFGEGSWLTVV.

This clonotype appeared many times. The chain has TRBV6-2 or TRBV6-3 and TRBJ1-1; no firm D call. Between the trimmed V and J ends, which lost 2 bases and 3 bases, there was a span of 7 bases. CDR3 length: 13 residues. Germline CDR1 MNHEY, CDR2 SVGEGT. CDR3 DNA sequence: TGTGCCAGCAGTTACCGCCAGGACACTGAAGCTTTCTTT. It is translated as CASSYRQDTEAFF.

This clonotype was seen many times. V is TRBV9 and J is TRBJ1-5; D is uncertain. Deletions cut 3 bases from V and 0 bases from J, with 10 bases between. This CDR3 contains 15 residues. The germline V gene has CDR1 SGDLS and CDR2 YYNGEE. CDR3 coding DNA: TGTGCCAGCAGCGCCAGTTGGAGTAGCAATCAGCCCCAGCATTTT. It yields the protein CASSASWSSNQPQHF.

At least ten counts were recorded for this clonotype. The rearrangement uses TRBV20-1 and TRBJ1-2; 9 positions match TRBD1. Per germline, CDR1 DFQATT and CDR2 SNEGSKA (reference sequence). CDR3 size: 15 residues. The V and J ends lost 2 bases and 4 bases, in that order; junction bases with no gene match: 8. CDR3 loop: CSARMIQGATYGYTF. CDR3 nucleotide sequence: TGCAGTGCTAGAATGATACAGGGGGCGACCTATGGCTACACCTTC.

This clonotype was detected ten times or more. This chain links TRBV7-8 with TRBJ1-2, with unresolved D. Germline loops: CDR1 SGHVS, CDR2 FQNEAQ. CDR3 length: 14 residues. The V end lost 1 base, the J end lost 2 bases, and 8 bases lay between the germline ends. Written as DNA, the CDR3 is TGTGCCAGCAGCTTAGTCGGATTCAACTATGGCTACACCTTC. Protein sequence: CASSLVGFNYGYTF.

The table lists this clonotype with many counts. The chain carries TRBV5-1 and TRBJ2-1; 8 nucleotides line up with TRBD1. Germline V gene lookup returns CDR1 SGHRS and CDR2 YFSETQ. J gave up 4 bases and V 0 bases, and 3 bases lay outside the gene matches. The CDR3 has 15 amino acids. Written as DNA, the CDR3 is TGCGCCAGCAGCTTGGTGGGACAGGTTTACAATGAGCAGTTCTTC. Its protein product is CASSLVGQVYNEQFF.

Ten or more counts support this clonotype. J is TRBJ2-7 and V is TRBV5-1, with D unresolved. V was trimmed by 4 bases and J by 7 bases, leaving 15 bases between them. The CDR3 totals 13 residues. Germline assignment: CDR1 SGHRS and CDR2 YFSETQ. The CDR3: CASSDPGRFEQYF. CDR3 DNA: TGCGCCAGCAGCGATCCGGGCCGCTTTGAGCAGTACTTC.

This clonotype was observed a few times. The CDR3 is CASSANRAFFSGANVLTF. CDR3 sequence (DNA): TGCGCCAGCAGCGCAAACAGGGCTTTCTTCTCTGGGGCCAACGTCCTGACTTTC. The chain links TRBV5-1 to TRBJ2-6; D might be TRBD1 (6 bases). V gave up 4 bases and J gave up 0 bases, with 17 bases separating them. The CDR3 totals 18 residues. Germline assignment: CDR1 SGHRS and CDR2 YFSETQ.